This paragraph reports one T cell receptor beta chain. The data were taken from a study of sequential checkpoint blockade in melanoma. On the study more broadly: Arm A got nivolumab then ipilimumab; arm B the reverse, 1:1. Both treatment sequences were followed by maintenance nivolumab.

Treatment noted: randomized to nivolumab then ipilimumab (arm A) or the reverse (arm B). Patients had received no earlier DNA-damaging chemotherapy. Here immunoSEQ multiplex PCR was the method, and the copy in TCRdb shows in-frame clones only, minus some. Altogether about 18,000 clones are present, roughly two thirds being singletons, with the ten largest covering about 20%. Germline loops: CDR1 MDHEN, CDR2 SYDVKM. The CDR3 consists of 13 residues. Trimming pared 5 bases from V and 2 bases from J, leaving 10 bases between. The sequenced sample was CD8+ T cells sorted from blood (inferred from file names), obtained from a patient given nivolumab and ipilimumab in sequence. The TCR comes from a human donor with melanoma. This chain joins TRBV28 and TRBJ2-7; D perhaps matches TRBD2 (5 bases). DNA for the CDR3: TGTGCCAGCAGTCCGCCCGGGGCCTACGAGCAGTACTTC. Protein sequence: CASSPPGAYEQYF.